Listed here are 10 T cell receptor beta chains from one sample, sequenced in a study of shared clonotypes between healthy human individuals. Using immunoSEQ multiplex PCR, the repertoire was profiled, and TCRdb retains in-frame clones only, with some absent. The sample holds around 1,000,000 clones, roughly 80% seen once. Sequencing was performed on memory CD4+ T cells from PBMCs. Stated subset: CD45RA-negative fraction. These TCRs come from a man younger than 35 in good health. Some clones in this sample may be carry-over from other donors' samples.

This chain uses TRBV7-9 with TRBJ1-2; weak D call: TRBD1 (6 bases). Germline V gene data show CDR1 as SEHNR and CDR2 as FQNEAQ (reference sequence). This CDR3 has 12 residues. V was shortened by 1 base and J by 10 bases, with 10 bases between the two germline ends. The DNA for the CDR3 is TGTGCCAGCAGCTTAGAGGGGGGGACCTACACCTTC. This gives the protein CASSLEGGTYTF.

This clone was observed at least ten times. The chain has TRBV7-4 and TRBJ1-5, with 11 bases lining up with TRBD1. CDR1 is SGHVT and CDR2 is SQSDAQ in the germline V gene. V was pared by 3 bases and J by 4 bases, with 14 bases of the junction left unmatched. CDR3 length: 19 amino acids. The CDR3: CASSLELFCGTGGNQPQHF. The CDR3 bases are TGTGCCAGCAGCTTGGAGTTATTTTGTGGGACAGGGGGGAATCAGCCCCAGCATTTT. Using reference TRBV7-4 and TRBJ1-5 for the parts outside the CDR3, the full variable domain is GAGVSQSPRYKVAKRGRDVALRCDSISGHVTLYWYRQTLGQGSEVLTYSQSDAQRDKSGRPSGRFSAERPERSVSTLKIQRTEQGDSAVYLCASSLELFCGTGGNQPQHFGDGTRLSIL.

This rearrangement joins TRBV23-1 to TRBJ2-7, with D unresolved. TRBV23-1 is an open reading frame, and its role is uncertain. V was trimmed by 0 bases and J by 4 bases, leaving 10 bases between them. This CDR3 has 14 residues. The CDR3 DNA follows: TGCGCCAGCAGTCAATCTGACTGGTCGTACGAGCAGTACTTC. This gives the protein CASSQSDWSYEQYF.

The chain carries TRBV27 and TRBJ2-5; D is unclear. Trimming removed 1 base from V and 1 base from J, with 7 bases in between. Germline loops: CDR1 MNHEY, CDR2 SMNVEV (reference sequence). The CDR3 length is 14 residues. CDR3 protein: CASSLFPGQETQYF. The CDR3 DNA reads TGTGCCAGCAGTTTATTCCCGGGCCAAGAGACCCAGTACTTC.

The chain recombines TRBV27 with TRBJ2-1; tentative D call: TRBD2 (6 bases). V lost 6 bases, J lost 0 bases, and 18 bases lay in between. Germline lookup yields CDR1 MNHEY and CDR2 SMNVEV (reference sequence). CDR3 length equals 17 residues. The CDR3 DNA sequence: TGTGCCAGCAGCCCGACTAGAACCCCTAGCTCCTACAATGAGCAGTTCTTC. Translated, it gives CASSPTRTPSSYNEQFF.

The chain uses TRBV29-1 and TRBJ1-2, with D possibly being TRBD1 (5 bases). Trimming cost V 3 bases and J 0 bases, with 8 bases left between them. CDR1 SQVTM and CDR2 ANQGSEA come from the germline V gene. This CDR3 is built from 13 residues. The CDR3: CSVDETANYGYTF. The CDR3 DNA sequence: TGCAGCGTTGACGAGACAGCTAACTATGGCTACACCTTC.

The genes are TRBV5-4 and TRBJ2-5, with unresolved D. The CDR3 runs 13 residues. V lost 6 bases, J lost 1 base, and 10 bases lay in between. Germline V gives CDR1 SGHNT, CDR2 YYREEE (reference sequence). The CDR3: CASTLGSQETQYF. As DNA, the CDR3 is TGTGCCAGCACCTTAGGAAGCCAAGAGACCCAGTACTTC.

The gene calls are TRBV5-1 and TRBJ1-1, with D perhaps TRBD1 (5 bases). V lost 2 bases and J lost 5, with 13 bases in between. Germline CDR1 and CDR2: SGHRS and YFSETQ. The CDR3 consists of 14 residues. CDR3 DNA: TGCGCCAGCAGCTTATCGGTGGGGGGAACTGAAGCTTTCTTT. Amino acids: CASSLSVGGTEAFF. The full variable domain, rest sourced from reference TRBV5-1 and TRBJ1-1, is KAGVTQTPRYLIKTRGQQVTLSCSPISGHRSVSWYQQTPGQGLQFLFEYFSETQRNKGNFPGRFSGRQFSNSRSEMNVSTLELGDSALYLCASSLSVGGTEAFFGQGTRLTVV.

The chain employs TRBV11-1 and TRBJ2-1, with 7 bases lining up with TRBD2. This CDR3 region has 16 residues. Germline-derived CDR1 and CDR2 are SGHAT and FQDESV (reference sequence). Germline trimming cut 3 bases from V and 2 bases from J; bases unmatched to any gene: 7. The CDR3 reads CASSLGPLAAYNEQFF. CDR3 bases: TGTGCCAGCAGCTTGGGGCCTCTAGCGGCCTACAATGAGCAGTTCTTC. The full variable domain, in which reference TRBV11-1 and TRBJ2-1 provide the parts outside the CDR3, is EAEVAQSPRYKITEKSQAVAFWCDPISGHATLYWYRQILGQGPELLVQFQDESVVDDSQLPKDRFSAERLKGVDSTLKIQPAELGDSAMYLCASSLGPLAAYNEQFFGPGTRLTVL.

This sequence joins TRBV2 and TRBJ2-2; D possibly corresponds to TRBD1 (5 bases). V was trimmed by 7 bases and J by 4 bases, leaving 10 bases between them. CDR1 and CDR2 from the germline V gene are SNHLY and FYNNEI. The CDR3 contains 13 residues. In DNA, the CDR3 is TGTGCCAGCATGGGGCAGTTCACCGGGGAGCTGTTTTTT. Translation: CASMGQFTGELFF.